These T cell receptor beta chains were read from a single sample in a study of T cells after yellow fever vaccination. Each CDR3 protein gets one entry after TCRdb re-called the 5' RACE reads with MiXCR. The sample includes 350,000 to 450,000 distinct CDR3 sequences, roughly a sixth of them seen just once. The sequencing used PBMCs, collected before the yellow fever booster vaccination. These receptor sequences come from a man younger than 35 who received the YFV17D yellow fever vaccine. The CDR3 runs from the conserved cysteine through the conserved F or W. Fields, in order: D gene, J gene, V gene, clone size, CDR3 DNA, CDR3 protein. D genes are given only for firm matches. Some rows mark clone size as missing; the rest say once, few, many or name a class of expanded clone.

NA,TRBJ2-5,TRBV7-2,few,TGTGCCAGCAGCTTAAACAGACTCGAGACCCAGTACTTC,CASSLNRLETQYF
TRBD1,TRBJ2-5,TRBV28,few,TGTGCCAGCAGTTTATACACAGGGGGCAGGGAGACCCAGTACTTC,CASSLYTGGRETQYF
NA,TRBJ1-1,TRBV7-3,few,TGTGCCAGCAGCCTAGGACAGACATCCACTGAAGCTTTCTTT,CASSLGQTSTEAFF
NA,TRBJ1-1,TRBV5-4,NA,TGTGCCAGCAGCTCGCAAGGAGTCCGACCTTTCTTT,CASSSQGVRPFF
TRBD2,TRBJ2-1,TRBV7-2,few,TGTGCCAGCAGCTTTCGAGCGGGGGGCTTCATAACTTACAATGAGCAGTTCTTC,CASSFRAGGFITYNEQFF
NA,TRBJ1-4,TRBV20-1,few,TGCAGTGCTCGACAGGTCGGAGTCGAAAAACTGTTTTTT,CSARQVGVEKLFF
TRBD2,TRBJ2-3,TRBV18,few,TGTGCCAGCTCAACCACCGGGGGACTAGGAGATACGCAGTATTTT,CASSTTGGLGDTQYF
NA,TRBJ1-2,TRBV20-1,few,TGCAGTGCTCCGACAGGATATGGCTACACCTTC,CSAPTGYGYTF
TRBD1,TRBJ1-2,TRBV29-1,once,TGCAGCGTCCAATGGGACAGGGGGCCTATCTATGGCTACACCTTC,CSVQWDRGPIYGYTF
NA,TRBJ2-5,TRBV4-3,NA,TGCGCCAGCAGCCTGCACCTTAAGGGAGAGACCCAGTACTTC,CASSLHLKGETQYF
TRBD2,TRBJ2-3,TRBV5-1,NA,TGCGCCAGCAGCCATGGGACTAGCGGGGGGGATACGCAGTATTTT,CASSHGTSGGDTQYF
TRBD1,TRBJ1-6,TRBV6-6,few,TGTGCCAGCAGTTACTTATCAGGGGGCTCGGGTTCACCCCTCCACTTT,CASSYLSGGSGSPLHF
NA,TRBJ1-2,TRBV11-2,few,TGTGCCAGCAGCCTGGACAGTGTTAACTATGGCTACACCTTC,CASSLDSVNYGYTF
NA,TRBJ2-5,TRBV6-2/TRBV6-3,few,TGTGCCAGCAGTTACTACCAAGAGACCCAGTACTTC,CASSYYQETQYF
TRBD2,TRBJ2-3,TRBV7-2,few,TGTGCCAGCAGCTCCCTGAGCGGGGGGCCAGATACGCAGTATTTT,CASSSLSGGPDTQYF
TRBD1,TRBJ1-4,TRBV12-3/TRBV12-4,few,TGTGCCAGCAGTAACAGGGGTGGTGGTGAAAAACTGTTTTTT,CASSNRGGGEKLFF
NA,TRBJ1-6,TRBV20-1,few,TGCAGTGCTAGAGATTCAGGCCCGGGATCACCCCTCCACTTT,CSARDSGPGSPLHF
TRBD1,TRBJ2-7,TRBV4-3,NA,TGCGCCAGCAGCCAGTTACAGGGGGTTCCCTACGAGCAGTACTTC,CASSQLQGVPYEQYF
TRBD1,TRBJ1-1,TRBV4-3,NA,TGCGCCAGCAGCCAAAGAACATATTGGGCCGGGACAGGGATGGGAAACACTGAAGCTTTCTTT,CASSQRTYWAGTGMGNTEAFF
NA,TRBJ1-6,TRBV2,few,TGTGCCAGCAGTGTCCCAAGGGCAGTGGGTTCACCCCTCCACTTT,CASSVPRAVGSPLHF
NA,TRBJ1-1,TRBV7-9,NA,TGTGCCAGCAGCCCAACGACAGCCCTGAACACTGAAGCTTTCTTT,CASSPTTALNTEAFF
NA,TRBJ2-5,TRBV7-7,NA,TGTGCCAGCAGCTTAGCGTACGGGGACTTTCAAGAGACCCAGTACTTC,CASSLAYGDFQETQYF
TRBD1,TRBJ2-1,TRBV6-6,few,TGTGCCAGCAGCCGACAGGGGAGCTCCTACAATGAGCAGTTCTTC,CASSRQGSSYNEQFF
TRBD1,TRBJ1-5,TRBV12-3/TRBV12-4,few,TGTGCCAGCAGTTGGGAGACAGGGCAGCAGCCCCAGCATTTT,CASSWETGQQPQHF
TRBD2,TRBJ2-5,TRBV18,NA,TGTGCCAGCTCTGAGGGGACTAGCGGTCAAGAGACCCAGTACTTC,CASSEGTSGQETQYF
NA,TRBJ2-3,TRBV7-3,NA,TGTGCCAGCAGCCCAGAACTTCGCACAGATACGCAGTATTTT,CASSPELRTDTQYF
TRBD1,TRBJ1-5,TRBV4-1,few,TGCGCCAGCAGCCTCAAGTGGGACAGGGGCAATCAGCCCCAGCATTTT,CASSLKWDRGNQPQHF
NA,TRBJ2-3,TRBV6-1,NA,TGTGCCAGCAGTAGGTTCGTAGACACAGATACGCAGTATTTT,CASSRFVDTDTQYF
NA,TRBJ1-2,TRBV30,NA,TGTGCCTGGGGAGGACCCGCTAGCTATGGCTACACCTTC,CAWGGPASYGYTF